The 30 T cell receptor beta chains reported below all come from one sample, sequenced in a study of CXCR3-negative and CXCR3-positive naive CD8 T cells. With UMI labels, 5' RACE was used to prepare the TRB cDNA libraries. TCRdb re-called the 5' RACE reads and catalogs CDR3 proteins one per entry, DNA excluded. The sample shows some 150,000 distinct CDR3 sequences, and approximately 0.5% sits with its ten largest clones. Their antigen targets remain unknown. Regarding the study as a whole: Relative to CXCR3-negative naive cells, CXCR3-positive naive cells had more hydrophobic TRB CDR3s.

The sample consisted of naive CXCR3+ CD8+ T cells from blood. The sample's subset: CD45RO-CCR7+CD27+CD95- naive CD8+ T cells expressing CXCR3 (TNR3+). These receptor sequences come from a human donor in good health. Some clones in this sample may be carry-over from other donors' samples.

The chain joins TRBV6-5 to TRBJ1-2. Germline V CDR1 and CDR2: MNHEY, SVGAGI. The CDR3 contains 13 residues. Here the CDR3 reads CASSYDFDYGYTF.

The chain's CDR3 is CASSGTTLGNEQFF. The J gene is TRBJ2-1, the V gene TRBV27; TCRdb selects TRBD2, and the lack of DNA leaves this call unchecked. Per germline, CDR1 MNHEY and CDR2 SMNVEV (reference sequence). This CDR3 has 14 amino acids.

This chain joins TRBV6-2 or TRBV6-3 and TRBJ2-2; there is no DNA to check the TCRdb D call of TRBD1. There are 15 residues in the CDR3. Germline assignment: CDR1 MNHEY and CDR2 SVGEGT. CDR3 region: CASSYAGQNTGELFF.

The V and J genes are TRBV29-1 and TRBJ2-7; TCRdb's D gene call, TRBD1, goes unchecked for lack of DNA. Germline V lookup: CDR1 SQVTM, CDR2 ANQGSEA. This CDR3 is 13 amino acids long. CDR3 protein: CSVADTGHYEQYF.

J is TRBJ2-3 and V is TRBV29-1; absent DNA, TCRdb's TRBD2 call cannot be checked. CDR1 and CDR2 (germline): SQVTM, ANQGSEA. The CDR3 loop spans 13 amino acids. The CDR3 loop is CSVEEGLTDTQYF.

The chain carries TRBV3-1 and TRBJ1-6; no DNA is available, so the TRBD1 call from TCRdb remains unchecked. The germline gives CDR1 LGHDT, CDR2 YNNKEL (reference sequence). This CDR3 is built from 20 residues. The CDR3 spells CASSQAPGQSQFLYNSPLHF.

The genes are TRBV29-1 and TRBJ2-1; the TCRdb D gene call, TRBD1, has no DNA to confirm it. The germline gives CDR1 SQVTM, CDR2 ANQGSEA. This CDR3 is 18 amino acids long. CDR3 protein: CSVEDFTAGDVGNNEQFF.

V and J are TRBV20-1 and TRBJ2-4; TCRdb outputs TRBD1, but without DNA this stays unchecked. In germline, CDR1 is DFQATT, CDR2 SNEGSKA (reference sequence). The length of the CDR3 is 17 residues. CDR3: CSAPRITPGVGGDIQYF.

This rearrangement joins TRBV15 to TRBJ2-7; TCRdb indicates TRBD2, and absent DNA this call remains unverified. The CDR3 length is 16 residues. CDR1 is LNHNV and CDR2 is YYDKDF in the germline V gene (reference sequence). The CDR3 region is CATSRDRRESSYEQYF.

This rearrangement joins TRBV7-9 to TRBJ1-3; with no DNA, the TCRdb D assignment of TRBD1 cannot be verified. Germline CDR1 is SEHNR and CDR2 is FQNEAQ (reference sequence). The CDR3 runs to 17 residues. Here the CDR3 reads CASSHPGVKSSGNTIYF.

The V gene is TRBV29-1, the J gene TRBJ2-7. The CDR3 totals 13 residues. From germline, CDR1 is SQVTM and CDR2 ANQGSEA. The chain's CDR3 is CSVLQGASYEQYF.

The V and J genes are TRBV5-1 and TRBJ2-7; TCRdb proposes TRBD2, but this gene call is untestable without DNA. Looked up from germline, CDR1 is SGHRS and CDR2 is YFSETQ. The CDR3 has 13 amino acids. The CDR3 sequence: CASSDGPPHEQYF.

V usage is TRBV7-8 and J usage is TRBJ2-5; without DNA, the TCRdb call of TRBD2 cannot be checked. The CDR3 spans 17 residues. Per the germline V gene, CDR1 is SGHVS and CDR2 is FQNEAQ. The CDR3 here is CASSSPRELGAQETQYF.

The chain joins TRBV29-1 to TRBJ2-5. CDR3 length: 13 residues. CDR1 is SQVTM and CDR2 is ANQGSEA in the germline V gene. This CDR3 is CSVEESSGETQYF.

V is TRBV29-1 and J is TRBJ2-7. Per the germline V gene, CDR1 is SQVTM and CDR2 is ANQGSEA. The CDR3 extends over 13 amino acids. The CDR3 region is CSVVPAGSLEQYF.

The J gene is TRBJ2-7, the V gene TRBV7-2. The CDR3 runs to 14 residues. Germline V CDR1 and CDR2: SGHTA, FQGNSA. Here the CDR3 reads CASSLARFSYEQYF.

The chain is built from TRBV5-1 and TRBJ1-1. The CDR3 consists of 15 residues. From germline, CDR1 is SGHRS and CDR2 YFSETQ. The CDR3 is CASSLAGAAGTEAFF.

The chain links TRBV28 to TRBJ1-6; TCRdb proposes TRBD1, but this gene call is untestable without DNA. Germline-derived CDR1 and CDR2 are MDHEN and SYDVKM. This CDR3 is built from 15 residues. The CDR3 loop reads CASSLSRGGNSPLHF.

The chain uses TRBV7-6 and TRBJ2-3; checking the TCRdb D call of TRBD1 is not possible without DNA. The CDR3 sequence is 16 residues long. Germline assignment: CDR1 SGHVS and CDR2 FNYEAQ. The CDR3 here is CASRLARWGNTDTQYF. The entire variable domain, with the rest obtained from reference TRBV7-6 and TRBJ2-3, is as follows: GAGVSQSPRYKVTKRGQDVALRCDPISGHVSLYWYRQALGQGPEFLTYFNYEAQQDKSGLPNDRFSAERPEGSISTLTIQRTEQRDSAMYRCASRLARWGNTDTQYFGPGTRLTVL.

The chain combines TRBV19 with TRBJ1-5. Germline CDR1 and CDR2: LNHDA and SQIVND (reference sequence). The CDR3 covers 14 residues. The CDR3 reads CASSNQGGNQPQHF. Supplemented by reference TRBV19 and TRBJ1-5, the full variable domain reads DGGITQSPKYLFRKEGQNVTLSCEQNLNHDAMYWYRQDPGQGLRLIYYSQIVNDFQKGDIAEGYSVSREKKESFPLTVTSAQKNPTAFYLCASSNQGGNQPQHFGDGTRLSIL.

The CDR3 spells CASSLYPGRGVDEQYF. This chain uses TRBV7-3 with TRBJ2-7; TCRdb proposes TRBD1, but this gene call is untestable without DNA. CDR1 and CDR2 from the germline V gene are SGHTA and FQGTGA. The CDR3 contains 16 residues.

The chain carries TRBV4-3 and TRBJ2-7; TCRdb's D call, TRBD1, is unchecked because there is no DNA. The CDR3 has 14 amino acids. In germline, CDR1 is LGHNA, CDR2 YSLEER. CDR3 amino acids: CASSQGDNLYEQYF.

The chain combines TRBV7-2 with TRBJ2-7. The CDR3 runs 14 residues. Looked up from germline, CDR1 is SGHTA and CDR2 is FQGNSA. The CDR3 is CASSLGSSSYEQYF.

The rearrangement links TRBV7-8 to TRBJ2-2; TCRdb selects TRBD1, and the lack of DNA leaves this call unchecked. The CDR3 runs to 17 residues. Germline-derived CDR1 and CDR2 are SGHVS and FQNEAQ. The CDR3 loop reads CASSYPPDRVNTGELFF.

The chain couples TRBV29-1 to TRBJ2-3; the TRBD2 assignment by TCRdb is unverifiable without DNA. CDR1 SQVTM and CDR2 ANQGSEA come from the germline V gene. The CDR3 sequence is 15 residues long. The CDR3 here is CSVEDLSGTTDTQYF.

The chain joins TRBV27 to TRBJ2-3; the TCRdb D gene call, TRBD1, has no DNA to confirm it. Germline V gene lookup returns CDR1 MNHEY and CDR2 SMNVEV (reference sequence). This CDR3 has 11 residues. The CDR3 sequence: CASTRADTQYF.

V is TRBV3-1 and J is TRBJ2-7; without DNA, the TCRdb call of TRBD1 cannot be checked. The CDR3 has 14 residues. Germline V CDR1 and CDR2: LGHDT, YNNKEL (reference sequence). The CDR3 loop is CASSPGTVGYEQYF.

The V and J genes are TRBV7-9 and TRBJ2-3; the D call from TCRdb, TRBD1, cannot be confirmed without DNA. CDR3 length: 16 residues. Germline lookup yields CDR1 SEHNR and CDR2 FQNEAQ (reference sequence). The CDR3 here is CASPKTGGLGTDTQYF.

V usage is TRBV29-1 and J usage is TRBJ2-3; the D gene TCRdb calls, TRBD1, cannot be checked with no DNA. The CDR3 is 15 residues long. Germline values: CDR1 SQVTM, CDR2 ANQGSEA. This CDR3 reads CSATGGAVGTDTQYF.

Here the CDR3 reads CADPVDLAGDTGELFF. This chain links TRBV9 with TRBJ2-2; with no DNA, the TCRdb D assignment of TRBD2 cannot be verified. Germline V gives CDR1 SGDLS, CDR2 YYNGEE. The CDR3 spans 16 residues.